Listed below are T cell receptor beta chains from one sample, sequenced in a study of cytomegalovirus exposure and HLA in healthy donors. Some clones are missing from TCRdb's copy, which holds only in-frame ones; the method was immunoSEQ multiplex PCR. Found here are around 61,000 clones, over 90% of them singletons; the top ten hold approximately 5.3%. Sequencing input: PBMCs. The receptors derive from a man between 18 and 35 years old in good health and CMV-seropositive. The CDR3 runs from the conserved cysteine through the conserved F or W. Fields, in order: clone size, J gene, D gene, V gene, CDR3 DNA, CDR3 protein. A D gene is named only where the DNA matches it firmly. Some rows mark clone size as missing; the rest say once, few, many or name a class of expanded clone.

>.|TRBJ2-7|TRBD2|TRBV10-2
TGCGCCAGCAGCCTACTAGCGGGAGGGCCCGACGAGCAGTACTTC
CASSLLAGGPDEQYF
>.|TRBJ2-7|TRBD1|TRBV10-2
TGCGCCAGCAGTGGTGACAGGGTATTATACGAGCAGTACTTC
CASSGDRVLYEQYF
>once|TRBJ2-7|.|TRBV5-1
TGCGCCAGCAGCCCTACAGGAACCTACGAGCAGTACTTC
CASSPTGTYEQYF
>once|TRBJ1-1|TRBD1|TRBV6-5
TGTGCCAGCAGTTACTCGCAGGGGGCCGACACTGAAGCTTTCTTT
CASSYSQGADTEAFF
>.|TRBJ2-5|.|TRBV23-1
TGCGCCAGCGCCCCGACAGTTGTAGGGGAGACCCAGTACTTC
CASAPTVVGETQYF
>.|TRBJ2-3|TRBD1|TRBV27
TGTGCCAGCAGTTTGGGACAGCCTCTCCGGGATACGCAGTATTTT
CASSLGQPLRDTQYF
>.|TRBJ1-2|.|TRBV19
TGTGCCAGTACCCATAGCGGTTCACTTTTAGGCTACACCTTC
CASTHSGSLLGYTF
>.|TRBJ2-3|.|TRBV29-1
TGCAGCGTTGTTCGAGATACGCAGTATTTT
CSVVRDTQYF
>.|TRBJ2-7|.|TRBV4-1
TGCGCCAGCAGCCCGCTCGGTGGGGGCAGGGCGCCCCACGAGCAGTACTTC
CASSPLGGGRAPHEQYF
>.|TRBJ1-1|.|TRBV9
TGTGCCAGCAGCGTAGATGGCAGGGTGGAGAATGCTTTCTTT
CASSVDGRVENAFF
>once|TRBJ2-7|.|TRBV7-9
TGTGCCAGCAGCGCCCAAACAGGGTCTGAGTCCTACGAGCAGTACTTC
CASSAQTGSESYEQYF
>.|TRBJ2-7|TRBD1|TRBV27
TGTGCCAGCACCCAATTTACCGCGACAGGGTTGGGGGAGCAGTACTTC
CASTQFTATGLGEQYF
>.|TRBJ1-5|.|TRBV30
TGTGCCTGGAGTATCACTCTCGGTGGCAATCAGCCCCAGCATTTT
CAWSITLGGNQPQHF
>.|TRBJ2-5|.|TRBV25-1
TGTGCCAGCCGCGCTGGGGGAAGGGGGGAGACCCAGTACTTC
CASRAGGRGETQYF
>few|TRBJ2-7|.|TRBV5-1
TGCGCCAGCAGCTTAAGCGGGTCCTCCTACGAGCAGTACTTC
CASSLSGSSYEQYF
>.|TRBJ1-2|.|TRBV20-1
TGCAGTTCAGGGATAAGCTATGGCTACACCTTC
CSSGISYGYTF
>.|TRBJ2-7|.|TRBV6-5
TGTGCCAGCACCCTACCGTTACCTGCCGGCGAGCAGTACTTC
CASTLPLPAGEQYF
>.|TRBJ2-3|.|TRBV5-8
TGTGCCAGCAGCGTGTGGGGGGTAGATACGCAGTATTTT
CASSVWGVDTQYF
>.|TRBJ1-1|.|TRBV7-3
TGTGCCAGCAGCCCCCACGAAGGCGGGGGACCTGCTTTCTTT
CASSPHEGGGPAFF
>.|TRBJ2-1|TRBD2|TRBV9
TGTGCCAGCAGCGCTACTAGCGGGATCTACAATGAGCAGTTCTTC
CASSATSGIYNEQFF
>.|TRBJ2-2|.|TRBV15
TGTGCCACCAGCAGAGGGCAGGGGTGGCCCGGGGAGCTGTTTTTT
CATSRGQGWPGELFF
>once|TRBJ1-5|TRBD1|TRBV18
TGTGCCAGCTCACCACGGGACAGGGTTGATCAGCCCCAGCATTTT
CASSPRDRVDQPQHF